This TCR beta chain was found in a study of blood T cell repertoires in COVID-19 (dated by TCRdb to 2018 to 2021). Context from the whole study: Samples from collaborators originated in the United States, Italy and Spain and spanned both the acute and convalescent phases of COVID-19. The dataset comprised deeply sampled blood TCRbeta repertoires from subjects exposed to, actively infected with, or recovered from COVID-19. The samples were drawn from the first 160 participants of the ongoing ImmuneRACE study and from 950 to 1,500 subjects provided by 6 global collaborators. The prospective study material was composed of cDNA or gDNA derived from T cells, B-cell-depleted T cells, or PBMCs. A de-identified subject ID, COVID-19 status, age in years and sex were almost always included in the sample metadata. A freely available public database, intended as a resource for researchers studying the immune response to SARS-CoV-2, is where the repertoires were released. Where available, HLA class I and class II types were obtained from metadata supplied by the sample provider rather than from assay-based typing. Beyond this particular receptor, the publication reports: How much clinical and demographic metadata was included differed by source and by participant, and the metadata was provided uncurated.

A remark on this clone: Its antigen remains unidentified. No base-level quality is on record; no much larger clone is a single base apart.

In the germline V gene, CDR1 corresponds to MRHNA and CDR2 to SNTAGT. The CDR3 starts with the cysteine, ends with the phenylalanine, and has 14 residues. Only CDR3 DNA remains: 42 bases, in frame from the first base. Trimming costs V 5 bases and J 5 bases, and their ends lie 12 bases apart. TCRbeta CDR3 regions were amplified from genomic DNA by means of the immunoSEQ Assay, a bias-controlled multiplex PCR. As for the authors' bioinformatics: Nucleated cell counts per sample were estimated from amplification of reference gene primers within the assay. Sequence reads were collapsed and filtered to measure the absolute abundance of every unique TCRbeta CDR3 rearrangement. For each sample, productive Simpson clonality was calculated as the square root of Simpson's diversity index across productive rearrangements. TCRdb's version of the immuneACCESS table is confined to in-frame rearrangements and falls short of the full clone set. An unresolved V gene accounts for under half of the shortfall where checked; the remainder is of unknown origin. The D gene and trimming were derived from the DNA, and the V and J assignments and clone size from that table. In this sample the table shows around 100,000 clones, around 80% of which occur a single time. Of the sample, roughly 24% is held by the ten largest clones.

Collaborating institutions collected whole blood in K2EDTA tubes following their own protocols. For TCRbeta analysis, collaborator samples were shipped as frozen whole blood, as isolated PBMCs, or as DNA extracted from either sample type. The sequence was obtained from a human donor in a cohort sampled during active COVID-19. The chain employs TRBV6-4 and TRBJ1-4, with the identity of the D gene unclear. The sample was peripheral blood. The bases are TGTGCCAGCAGTATTGACGGGTTGAATGAAAAACTGTTTTTT. This codes for CASSIDGLNEKLFF.